This entry concerns a single T cell receptor (beta chain). This sample is part of a study of blood T cell repertoires in COVID-19. Overall study context: Researchers got acute and convalescent COVID-19 samples from the United States, Italy and Spain.

This CDR3 region has 16 residues. J gave up 0 bases and V 4 bases, and 3 bases lay outside the gene matches. Authors' methods: Reference gene primer amplification yielded estimated nucleated cell counts. Here immunoSEQ multiplex PCR was the method, and the copy in TCRdb shows in-frame clones only, minus some. For V, J and clone size, that table is used; D and trimming come from the DNA. The table shows 95,000 to 150,000 clones, with roughly 78% occurring only once. Source material: peripheral blood. The clonotype comes from a man aged 60-69 years with active or convalescent COVID-19. The V and J genes are TRBV23-1 and TRBJ2-3; 11 bases match TRBD2. TRBV23-1 is placed among ORFs of uncertain function. The CDR3 DNA sequence: TGCGCCAGCAGTCCAAGGACTAGCGGGAGCACAGATACGCAGTATTTT. The encoded protein is CASSPRTSGSTDTQYF.